The source of this T cell receptor (beta chain) is a study of cytomegalovirus exposure and HLA in healthy donors. Study summary: Unique TCRs from HLA-typed donors, roughly 89 million of them, were held in an early data release.

This clone was seen a few times. The antigen is not known. PCR employed 60 Vbeta and 13 Jbeta primers. In the authors' methods: Later, roughly 77 million unique TCR beta chains were counted in an analysis, and 10 million to 12 million of them were shared. TCRdb's copy holds only in-frame clones and misses some; the assay was immunoSEQ multiplex PCR. Clone size and V and J calls were adopted from that table, with D and trimming inferred from the DNA. The repertoire holds roughly 54,000 clones, with about 70% as singletons. Study-wide results and limits: It emerged from a later analysis that several of the most significant clusters appeared to be linked to common viral pathogens. TCR beta V segments were, for the most part, productive about 87% or about 30% of the time in an earlier analysis.

Germline V gene sequence: CDR1 GTSNPN, CDR2 SVGIG (reference sequence). V dropped 5 bases and J dropped 7; count of bases not matched to a gene: 7. CDR3 length equals 12 residues. The chain recombines TRBV30 with TRBJ1-2; TRBD1 matches at 7 bases. The receptor comes from a woman aged 60-75 years in good health and CMV-seropositive. Input material: PBMCs. CDR3 sequence (DNA): TGTGCCTGGCAGGCAGGGGGAGGTGGCTACACCTTC. Translation gives CAWQAGGGGYTF.